These 27 T cell receptor beta chains were all obtained from the same sample, sequenced in a study of T cell repertoires in cytomegalovirus infection. TCRdb reprocessed the reads with MiXCR, giving one entry per CDR3 protein. The sample records 290,000 or so distinct CDR3 sequences, roughly 9.3% being singletons. Sequenced material: PBMCs. These receptor sequences come from a human donor in good health (CMV status not recorded). Some clones in this sample may be carry-over from other donors' samples.

This clonotype was detected many times. This sequence joins TRBV7-2 and TRBJ2-3, with D tentatively TRBD1 or TRBD2 (5 bases each). The CDR3 consists of 15 residues. With 4 bases removed from V and 0 bases from J, the gap between germline ends came to 11 bases. Germline V CDR1 and CDR2: SGHTA, FQGNSA. CDR3 DNA sequence: TGTGCCAGCAGCTGGGGGACGGCTAGCACAGATACGCAGTATTTT. The encoded protein is CASSWGTASTDTQYF.

The chain joins TRBV9 to TRBJ1-2, with a possible D match to TRBD1 (5 bases). Germline V gene sequence: CDR1 SGDLS, CDR2 YYNGEE. Trimming removed 4 bases from V and 3 bases from J, with 10 bases in between. The CDR3 loop spans 13 amino acids. CDR3 DNA sequence: TGTGCCAGCAGCTCAGAGGGGTACTATGGCTACACCTTC. Translated: CASSSEGYYGYTF.

The chain couples TRBV29-1 to TRBJ1-2; D uncertain. Looked up from germline, CDR1 is SQVTM and CDR2 is ANQGSEA. CDR3 length equals 11 residues. V was clipped by 5 bases and J by 8 bases, with 12 bases between them. CDR3 protein: CSVQRLGGYTF. Written as DNA, the CDR3 is TGCAGCGTTCAGCGCCTTGGGGGCTACACCTTC.

This clonotype was detected many times. The chain couples TRBV7-9 to TRBJ2-3, with 8 bases identical to TRBD2. Germline CDR1 and CDR2: SEHNR and FQNEAQ (reference sequence). V dropped 5 bases and J dropped 6; count of bases not matched to a gene: 10. CDR3 length: 15 amino acids. The CDR3, as DNA: TGTGCCAGCAGCCCCAGCGGGGGCCCTGGGGATACGCAGTATTTT. Its protein product is CASSPSGGPGDTQYF. Full variable domain (missing parts from reference TRBV7-9 and TRBJ2-3): DTGVSQNPRHKITKRGQNVTFRCDPISEHNRLYWYRQTLGQGPEFLTYFQNEAQLEKSRLLSDRFSAERPKGSFSTLEIQRTEQGDSAMYLCASSPSGGPGDTQYFGPGTRLTVL.

CDR3 sequence reads: CASSLGTIGGELFF. In nucleotides, the CDR3 is TGTGCCAGCAGTTTAGGGACAATAGGCGGGGAGCTGTTTTTT. This chain uses TRBV27 with TRBJ2-2; D possibly corresponds to TRBD1 (6 bases). Trimming took 2 bases from V and 7 from J, leaving 11 bases between them. Germline CDR1 and CDR2: MNHEY and SMNVEV (reference sequence). The CDR3 is 14 residues long.

Regarding this clonotype: A read error is possible here, since a much larger clone lies one base away. The chain employs TRBV6-2 or TRBV6-3 and TRBJ1-1; D is unclear. This CDR3 region has 11 residues. V was trimmed by 1 base and J by 11 bases, leaving 8 bases between them. Germline V CDR1 and CDR2: MNHEY, SVGEGT. The CDR3 DNA reads TGTGCCAGCAGTTACTTCGGCGATGCTTTCTTT. As protein: CASSYFGDAFF.

The chain recombines TRBV28 with TRBJ2-2; TRBD1 matches 9 bases. CDR1 is MDHEN, CDR2 SYDVKM, per germline. V gave up 6 bases and J gave up 0 bases; unmatched junction bases: 14. The CDR3 extends over 19 amino acids. The CDR3 sequence: CASRFRDRVLPTNTGELFF. The CDR3, as DNA: TGTGCCAGCAGATTCCGGGACAGGGTTCTACCCACGAACACCGGGGAGCTGTTTTTT.

This clonotype came up many times. The chain couples TRBV28 to TRBJ2-3; the D is unclear. V lost 8 bases, J lost 0 bases, and 12 bases lay in between. The CDR3 contains 14 residues. In germline, CDR1 is MDHEN, CDR2 SYDVKM. In nucleotides, the CDR3 is TGTGCCAGCCAACTCGTCGGGAGCACAGATACGCAGTATTTT. Translating gives CASQLVGSTDTQYF.

This clonotype was seen many times. The V and J genes are TRBV7-6 and TRBJ2-3, with 9 bases identical to TRBD2. V lost 0 bases, J lost 4 bases, and 11 bases stayed unmatched. This CDR3 contains 18 residues. Germline V gene lookup returns CDR1 SGHVS and CDR2 FNYEAQ. The CDR3 sequence: CASSLATQRGAFADTQYF. For the CDR3, the DNA is TGTGCCAGCAGCTTAGCGACCCAGCGGGGGGCATTCGCAGATACGCAGTATTTT.

This clonotype was picked up many times. The chain couples TRBV7-9 to TRBJ2-7; 10 bases align to TRBD1. This CDR3 contains 14 residues. V trimming: 5 bases; J trimming: 5 bases; junction bases outside the gene matches: 6. Germline V lookup: CDR1 SEHNR, CDR2 FQNEAQ (reference sequence). As DNA, the CDR3 is TGTGCCAGCAGCGCGGGACAGGGGATGCACGAGCAGTACTTC. This sequence encodes CASSAGQGMHEQYF.

This clonotype was counted many times. J is TRBJ2-3 and V is TRBV2; 10 bases are a match to TRBD2. V gave up 6 bases and J gave up 6 bases; unmatched junction bases: 9. Per the germline V gene, CDR1 is SNHLY and CDR2 is FYNNEI. This CDR3 region has 15 residues. The chain's CDR3 is CASSRLAGVADTQYF. DNA of the CDR3: TGTGCCAGCAGCCGGCTAGCGGGGGTGGCGGATACGCAGTATTTT. Looking up the rest from reference TRBV2 and TRBJ2-3 gives the full variable domain: EPEVTQTPSHQVTQMGQEVILRCVPISNHLYFYWYRQILGQKVEFLVSFYNNEISEKSEIFDDQFSVERPDGSNFTLKIRSTKLEDSAMYFCASSRLAGVADTQYFGPGTRLTVL.

This clonotype was recorded at least ten times. The chain couples TRBV28 to TRBJ2-7, with D perhaps matching TRBD1 (5 bases). Trimming took 7 bases from V and 2 from J, leaving 15 bases between them. Looked up from germline, CDR1 is MDHEN and CDR2 is SYDVKM. This CDR3 comprises 14 residues. This chain's CDR3 is CASTSSQVTYEQYV. CDR3 nucleotide sequence: TGTGCCAGCACCTCCTCACAGGTAACCTACGAGCAGTACGTC.

In its sample, this clonotype was seen many times. The chain links TRBV12-3 or TRBV12-4 to TRBJ1-3; D gene unclear. CDR3 size: 12 residues. The V gene lost 6 bases and the J gene lost 5 bases, with 8 bases spanning the gap. CDR3 coding DNA: TGTGCCAGCAGCCCCGAGAGAAACACCATATATTTT. Encoded protein: CASSPERNTIYF.

This clonotype has more than one count but fewer than ten. This chain uses TRBV7-9 with TRBJ1-3; 8 nucleotides line up with TRBD1. Germline-derived CDR1 and CDR2 are SEHNR and FQNEAQ (reference sequence). Trimming removed 5 bases from V and 4 bases from J; junction bases left unmatched: 10. The CDR3 sequence is 16 residues long. The CDR3 DNA follows: TGTGCCAGCAGCCTCGGAGGACAGGGAGAGGGAAACACCATATATTTT. It translates to CASSLGGQGEGNTIYF. Full variable domain (outside the CDR3, taken from reference TRBV7-9 and TRBJ1-3): DTGVSQNPRHKITKRGQNVTFRCDPISEHNRLYWYRQTLGQGPEFLTYFQNEAQLEKSRLLSDRFSAERPKGSFSTLEIQRTEQGDSAMYLCASSLGGQGEGNTIYFGEGSWLTVV.

In its sample, this clonotype was seen many times. This rearrangement joins TRBV28 to TRBJ2-2, with D uncertain. V lost 6 bases and J lost 1, with 15 bases in between. The CDR3 contains 16 residues. Germline V gives CDR1 MDHEN, CDR2 SYDVKM. The CDR3: CASRSQSSGNTGELFF. CDR3 nucleotide sequence: TGTGCCAGCAGGTCCCAGTCCTCGGGGAACACCGGGGAGCTGTTTTTT.

This clonotype has a count of ten or more. This chain uses TRBV7-6 with TRBJ1-1; D is perhaps TRBD1 (5 bases). Between the trimmed V and J ends, which lost 1 base and 0 bases, there was a span of 18 bases. Germline CDR1 is SGHVS and CDR2 is FNYEAQ. The CDR3 is 18 residues long. The CDR3 is CASSLVASGGTMNTEAFF. The CDR3 nucleotides are TGTGCCAGCAGCTTAGTTGCGTCGGGGGGGACTATGAACACTGAAGCTTTCTTT.

This clonotype was seen only a few times. V and J are TRBV29-1 and TRBJ1-1, with D perhaps matching TRBD1 (6 bases). CDR3 length equals 14 residues. Germline CDR1 is SQVTM and CDR2 is ANQGSEA. V was trimmed by 7 bases and J by 1 base, leaving 16 bases between them. The CDR3 DNA reads as TGCAGCGCCCTCGTGGGGGGCCAGAACACTGAAGCTTTCTTT. Translation: CSALVGGQNTEAFF.

The sample holds a few counts of this clonotype. J is TRBJ2-2 and V is TRBV7-9; unclear D gene. Germline V lookup: CDR1 SEHNR, CDR2 FQNEAQ (reference sequence). With 2 bases removed from V and 0 bases from J, the gap between germline ends came to 7 bases. There are 15 residues in the CDR3. This CDR3 reads CASSLLMANTGELFF. The CDR3 DNA is TGTGCCAGCAGCTTATTAATGGCGAACACCGGGGAGCTGTTTTTT.

This clonotype has a count of ten or more. The chain is built from TRBV11-1 and TRBJ2-1, with TRBD1 matching over 9 bases. CDR3 size: 14 residues. The germline V gene has CDR1 SGHAT and CDR2 FQDESV (reference sequence). Losses at the gene ends were 5 bases for V and 7 bases for J; bases not matched to a gene: 6. CDR3 region: CASSTGTGSNEQFF. CDR3 in DNA: TGTGCCAGCAGCACCGGGACAGGGTCAAATGAGCAGTTCTTC. Full variable domain (missing parts from reference TRBV11-1 and TRBJ2-1): EAEVAQSPRYKITEKSQAVAFWCDPISGHATLYWYRQILGQGPELLVQFQDESVVDDSQLPKDRFSAERLKGVDSTLKIQPAELGDSAMYLCASSTGTGSNEQFFGPGTRLTVL.

This clonotype came up many times. In DNA, the CDR3 is TGTGCCAGCAGCTCCATCTACGAGCAGTACGTC. Translated: CASSSIYEQYV. The rearrangement links TRBV7-8 to TRBJ2-7; no reliable D call. With 4 bases removed from V and 3 bases from J, the gap between germline ends came to 4 bases. CDR1 SGHVS and CDR2 FQNEAQ come from the germline V gene. CDR3 length equals 11 residues.

A remark on this clonotype: A much larger clone differs by one base, so this may be a read error. The chain links TRBV7-2 to TRBJ2-2, with D uncertain. This CDR3 region has 15 residues. CDR1 is SGHTA, CDR2 FQGNSA, per germline. DNA for the CDR3: TGTGGCAGCAGCTTAGACTTGGTGGTAACCGGGGAGCTGTTTTTT. As protein: CGSSLDLVVTGELFF.

At least ten counts were recorded for this clonotype. This rearrangement joins TRBV7-9 to TRBJ2-3; 8 bases map to TRBD1. The CDR3 is 14 amino acids. The V and J ends lost 6 bases and 0 bases, in that order; junction bases with no gene match: 2. Germline-derived CDR1 and CDR2 are SEHNR and FQNEAQ (reference sequence). Here the CDR3 DNA reads TGTGCCAGCAGTAACAGGGGGAGCACAGATACGCAGTATTTT. Translating it yields CASSNRGSTDTQYF.

This clonotype appeared many times. The chain couples TRBV7-2 to TRBJ1-5, with 7 bases matching TRBD1. V trimming: 5 bases; J trimming: 2 bases; junction bases outside the gene matches: 6. This CDR3 region has 15 residues. Germline lookup yields CDR1 SGHTA and CDR2 FQGNSA. This chain's CDR3 is CASSQNRGRNQPQHF. The CDR3, as DNA: TGTGCCAGCAGCCAAAACAGGGGTCGCAATCAGCCCCAGCATTTT.

This clonotype was seen at least ten times. This chain connects TRBV4-1 to TRBJ2-7; tentatively, D is TRBD1 (7 bases). This CDR3 contains 16 residues. V lost 0 bases and J lost 6, with 18 bases in between. CDR1 is MGHRA, CDR2 YSYEKL, per germline. The CDR3 nucleotides are TGCGCCAGCAGCCAAGATGGAGGGACAGTTCAAGGCGAGCAGTACTTC. Its protein is CASSQDGGTVQGEQYF.

The CDR3 region is CASRRGGPTYEQYV. The CDR3 coding sequence is TGTGCCAGCAGGCGGGGGGGCCCTACCTACGAGCAGTACGTC. This rearrangement joins TRBV28 to TRBJ2-7; TRBD2 aligns across 9 bases. V shed 6 bases, J shed 2 bases, and the junction held 5 bases outside the gene matches. Germline V gene data show CDR1 as MDHEN and CDR2 as SYDVKM. The CDR3 covers 14 residues.

This clonotype was counted at least ten times. V gene TRBV5-4 combines with J gene TRBJ2-7; D tentatively fits TRBD1 or TRBD2 (6 bases each). The V end was cut by 0 bases, the J end by 3 bases, with 13 bases between. The CDR3 is 15 residues long. Germline V gives CDR1 SGHNT, CDR2 YYREEE (reference sequence). The CDR3: CASSLGGTQVYEQYF. DNA for the CDR3: TGTGCCAGCAGCTTGGGCGGGACACAGGTCTACGAGCAGTACTTC.

This clonotype was counted only a few times. The chain links TRBV20-1 to TRBJ1-2, with D tentatively TRBD1 (5 bases). The germline V and J ends were trimmed by 3 bases and 6 bases, with 8 bases remaining between them. The germline gives CDR1 DFQATT, CDR2 SNEGSKA (reference sequence). The CDR3 contains 11 residues. The CDR3 loop reads CSASRDHGYTF. Written as DNA, the CDR3 is TGCAGTGCTAGCCGGGACCATGGCTACACCTTC.